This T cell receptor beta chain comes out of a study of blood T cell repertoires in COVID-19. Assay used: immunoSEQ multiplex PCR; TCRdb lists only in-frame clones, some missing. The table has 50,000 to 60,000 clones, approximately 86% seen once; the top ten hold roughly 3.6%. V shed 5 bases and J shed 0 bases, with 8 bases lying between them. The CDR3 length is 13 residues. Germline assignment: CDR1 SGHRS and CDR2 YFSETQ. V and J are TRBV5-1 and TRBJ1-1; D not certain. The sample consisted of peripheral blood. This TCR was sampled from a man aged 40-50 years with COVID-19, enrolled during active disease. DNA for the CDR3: TGCGCCAGCAGGGGCAGGATGAACACTGAAGCTTTCTTT. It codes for CASRGRMNTEAFF.